This T cell receptor beta chain was documented in a study of T-cell reconstitution after alpha-beta-depleted transplantation in children. Preparation of the TCRbeta library was carried out with unique molecular identifiers. A single record per CDR3 protein comes from TCRdb applying MiXCR to the PCR reads. The sample includes hundreds of thousands of distinct CDR3 sequences, about 11% of them seen just once. This clonotype was seen ten or more times. The source of this sequence is a human donor who donated a stem cell graft to a child with acute lymphoblastic leukemia. The sequenced sample was PBMCs from the stem cell graft donor, obtained from the stem cell graft.

CDR3 protein: CASSLTTTSGTPNEQFF. The CDR3 DNA reads as TGTGCCAGCAGCTTAACGACGACTAGCGGGACACCGAATGAGCAGTTCTTC. V gene TRBV7-3 combines with J gene TRBJ2-1; TRBD2 matches at 11 bases. J lost 7 bases, V lost 0 bases, and 8 bases had no gene match. The CDR3 extends over 17 amino acids. Germline V lookup: CDR1 SGHTA, CDR2 FQGTGA.